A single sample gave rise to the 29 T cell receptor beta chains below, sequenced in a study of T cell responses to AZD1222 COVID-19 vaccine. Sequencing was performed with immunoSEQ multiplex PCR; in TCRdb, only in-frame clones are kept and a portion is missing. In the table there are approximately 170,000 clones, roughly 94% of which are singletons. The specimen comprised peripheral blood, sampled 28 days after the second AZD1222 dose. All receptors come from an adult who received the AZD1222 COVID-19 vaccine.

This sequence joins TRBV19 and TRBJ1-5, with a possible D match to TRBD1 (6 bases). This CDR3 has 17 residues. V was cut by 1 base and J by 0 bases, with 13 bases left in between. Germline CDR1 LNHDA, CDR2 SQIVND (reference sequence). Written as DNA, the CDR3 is TGTGCCAGTAGTATAGGTCTGGACAGACATAGCAATCAGCCCCAGCATTTT. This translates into CASSIGLDRHSNQPQHF.

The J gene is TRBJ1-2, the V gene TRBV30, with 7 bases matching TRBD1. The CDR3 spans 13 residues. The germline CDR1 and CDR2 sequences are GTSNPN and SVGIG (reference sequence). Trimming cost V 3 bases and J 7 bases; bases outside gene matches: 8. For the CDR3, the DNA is TGTGCCTGGAGAAGGGGGCAGTGGGCTGGCTACACCTTC. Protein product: CAWRRGQWAGYTF.

This CDR3 is CASSPDSSAGYTF. For the CDR3, the DNA is TGTGCCAGCAGCCCCGACAGTTCTGCTGGCTACACCTTC. The chain employs TRBV3-1 (or the pseudogene TRBV3-2) and TRBJ1-2, with a possible D match to TRBD1 (5 bases). Germline lookup yields CDR1 LGHDT and CDR2 YNNKEL (reference sequence). CDR3 length equals 13 residues. Trimming took off 4 bases at V and 7 bases at J, with 13 bases between the two ends.

The CDR3 bases are TGTGCCAGCAGCTTGGAAAGGGGCAGGGAATACGAGCAGTACTTC. Protein: CASSLERGREYEQYF. The chain carries TRBV5-8 and TRBJ2-7; maybe TRBD1 (5 bases). V lost 0 bases to trimming and J lost 4 bases, with 14 bases between them. The CDR3 covers 15 residues. Looked up from germline, CDR1 is SGHTS and CDR2 is YDEGEE.

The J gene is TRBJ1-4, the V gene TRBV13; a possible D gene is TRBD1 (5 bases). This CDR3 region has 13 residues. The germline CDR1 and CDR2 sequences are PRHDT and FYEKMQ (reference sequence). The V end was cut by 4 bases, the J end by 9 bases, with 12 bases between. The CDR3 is CASSSRDYKKLFF. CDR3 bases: TGTGCCAGCAGCTCCCGGGACTACAAAAAACTGTTTTTT.

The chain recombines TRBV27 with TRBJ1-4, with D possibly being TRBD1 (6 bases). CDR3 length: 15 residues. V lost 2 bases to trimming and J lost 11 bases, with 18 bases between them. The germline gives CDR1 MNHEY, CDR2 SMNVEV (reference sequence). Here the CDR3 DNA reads TGTGCCAGCAGTTTAGCACAGGGCAGGGCGGGGAAACTGTTTTTT. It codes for CASSLAQGRAGKLFF. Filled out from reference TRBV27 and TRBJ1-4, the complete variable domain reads EAQVTQNPRYLITVTGKKLTVTCSQNMNHEYMSWYRQDPGLGLRQIYYSMNVEVTDKGDVPEGYKVSRKEKRNFPLILESPSPNQTSLYFCASSLAQGRAGKLFFGSGTQLSVL.

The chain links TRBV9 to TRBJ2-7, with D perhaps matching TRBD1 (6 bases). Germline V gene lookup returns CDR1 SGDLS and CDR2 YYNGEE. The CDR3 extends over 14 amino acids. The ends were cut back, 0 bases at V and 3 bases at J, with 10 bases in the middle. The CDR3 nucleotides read TGTGCCAGCAGCGTAGCCGGCAGGGGCTACGAGCAGTACTTC. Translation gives CASSVAGRGYEQYF. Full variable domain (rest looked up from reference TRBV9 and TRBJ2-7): DSGVTQTPKHLITATGQRVTLRCSPRSGDLSVYWYQQSLDQGLQFLIQYYNGEERAKGNILERFSAQQFPDLHSELNLSSLELGDSALYFCASSVAGRGYEQYFGPGTRLTVT.

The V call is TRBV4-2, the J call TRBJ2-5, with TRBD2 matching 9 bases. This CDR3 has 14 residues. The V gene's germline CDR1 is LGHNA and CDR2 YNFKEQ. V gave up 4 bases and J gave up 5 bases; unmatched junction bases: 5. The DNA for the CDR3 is TGTGCCAGCAGCCCGGGACTAGCCCTGGAGACCCAGTACTTC. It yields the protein CASSPGLALETQYF.

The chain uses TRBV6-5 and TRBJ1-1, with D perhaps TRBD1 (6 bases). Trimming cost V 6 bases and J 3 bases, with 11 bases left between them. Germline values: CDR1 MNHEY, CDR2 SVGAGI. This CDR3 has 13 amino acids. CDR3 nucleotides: TGTGCCAGCAGAAGACAGGTCGACACTGAAGCTTTCTTT. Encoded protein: CASRRQVDTEAFF.

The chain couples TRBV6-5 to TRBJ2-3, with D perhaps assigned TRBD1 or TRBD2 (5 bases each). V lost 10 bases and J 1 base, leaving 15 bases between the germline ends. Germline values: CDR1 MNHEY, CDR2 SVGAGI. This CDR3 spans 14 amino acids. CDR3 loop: CATTRDPGTDTQYF. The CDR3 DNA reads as TGTGCCACCACCCGGGACCCTGGCACAGATACGCAGTATTTT.

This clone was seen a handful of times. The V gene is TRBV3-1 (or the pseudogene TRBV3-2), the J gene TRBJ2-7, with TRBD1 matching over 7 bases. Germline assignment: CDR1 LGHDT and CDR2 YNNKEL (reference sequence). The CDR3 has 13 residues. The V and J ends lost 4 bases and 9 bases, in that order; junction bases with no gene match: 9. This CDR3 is CASSPGDSPLQYF. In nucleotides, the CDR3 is TGTGCCAGCAGCCCTGGGGACAGTCCCCTGCAGTACTTC.

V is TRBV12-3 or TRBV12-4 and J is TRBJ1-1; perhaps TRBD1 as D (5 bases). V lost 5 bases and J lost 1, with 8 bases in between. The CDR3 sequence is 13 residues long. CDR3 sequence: CASSPQGNTEAFF. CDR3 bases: TGTGCCAGCAGTCCTCAGGGGAACACTGAAGCTTTCTTT.

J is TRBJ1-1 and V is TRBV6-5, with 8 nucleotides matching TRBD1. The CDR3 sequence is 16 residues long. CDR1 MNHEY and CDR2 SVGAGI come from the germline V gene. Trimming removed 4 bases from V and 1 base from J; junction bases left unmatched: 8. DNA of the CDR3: TGTGCCAGCAGTTCTTCCCCGGGACAGGAGAACACTGAAGCTTTCTTT. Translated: CASSSSPGQENTEAFF.

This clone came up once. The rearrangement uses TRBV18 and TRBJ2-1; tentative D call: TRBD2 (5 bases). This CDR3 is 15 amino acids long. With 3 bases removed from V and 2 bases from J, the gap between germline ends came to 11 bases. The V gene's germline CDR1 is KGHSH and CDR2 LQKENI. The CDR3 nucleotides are TGTGCCAGCTCACCGCGGACTTATACCTACAATGAGCAGTTCTTC. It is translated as CASSPRTYTYNEQFF.

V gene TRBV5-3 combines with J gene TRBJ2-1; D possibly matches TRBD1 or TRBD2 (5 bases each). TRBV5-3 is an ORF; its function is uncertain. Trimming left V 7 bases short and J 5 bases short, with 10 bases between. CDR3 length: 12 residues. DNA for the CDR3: TGTGCCAGAGGGGACGGACACAATGAGCAGTTCTTC. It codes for CARGDGHNEQFF.

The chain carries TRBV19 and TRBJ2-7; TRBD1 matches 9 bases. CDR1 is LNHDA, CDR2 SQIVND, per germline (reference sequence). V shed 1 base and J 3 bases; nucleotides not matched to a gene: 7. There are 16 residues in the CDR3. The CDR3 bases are TGTGCCAGTAGTATAGTCCTGGACAGGGGAGGCTACGAGCAGTACTTC. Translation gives CASSIVLDRGGYEQYF. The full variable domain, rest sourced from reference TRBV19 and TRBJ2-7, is DGGITQSPKYLFRKEGQNVTLSCEQNLNHDAMYWYRQDPGQGLRLIYYSQIVNDFQKGDIAEGYSVSREKKESFPLTVTSAQKNPTAFYLCASSIVLDRGGYEQYFGPGTRLTVT.

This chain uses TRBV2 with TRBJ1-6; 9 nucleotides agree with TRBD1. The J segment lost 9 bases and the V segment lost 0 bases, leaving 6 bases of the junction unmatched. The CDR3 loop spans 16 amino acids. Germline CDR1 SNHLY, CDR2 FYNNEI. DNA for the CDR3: TGTGCCAGCAGTGAAGCGCTGGGACAGGGAGCTTCACCCCTCCACTTT. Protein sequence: CASSEALGQGASPLHF.

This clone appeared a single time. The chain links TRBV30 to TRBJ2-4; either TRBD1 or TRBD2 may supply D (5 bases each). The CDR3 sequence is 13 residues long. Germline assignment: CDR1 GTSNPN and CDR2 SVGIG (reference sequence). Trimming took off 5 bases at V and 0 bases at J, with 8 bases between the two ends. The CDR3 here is CAWEGLAKNIQYF. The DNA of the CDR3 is TGTGCCTGGGAGGGGTTAGCCAAAAACATTCAGTACTTC. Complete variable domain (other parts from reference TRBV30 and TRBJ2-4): SQTIHQWPATLVQPVGSPLSLECTVEGTSNPNLYWYRQAAGRGLQLLFYSVGIGQISSEVPQNLSASRPQDRQFILSSKKLLLSDSGFYLCAWEGLAKNIQYFGAGTRLSVL.

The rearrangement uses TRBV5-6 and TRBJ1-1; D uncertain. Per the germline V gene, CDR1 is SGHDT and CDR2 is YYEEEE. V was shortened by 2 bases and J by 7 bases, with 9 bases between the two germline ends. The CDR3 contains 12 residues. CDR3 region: CASSLMTDEAFF. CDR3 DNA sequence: TGTGCCAGCAGCTTAATGACGGATGAAGCTTTCTTT.

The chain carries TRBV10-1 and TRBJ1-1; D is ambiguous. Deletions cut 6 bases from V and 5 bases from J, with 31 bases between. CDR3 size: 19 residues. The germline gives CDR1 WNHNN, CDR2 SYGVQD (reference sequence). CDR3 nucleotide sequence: TGCGCCAGCAGGATATCCGAAGACCCGGAGGTAGAATCGAGGACTGAAGCTTTCTTT. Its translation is CASRISEDPEVESRTEAFF.

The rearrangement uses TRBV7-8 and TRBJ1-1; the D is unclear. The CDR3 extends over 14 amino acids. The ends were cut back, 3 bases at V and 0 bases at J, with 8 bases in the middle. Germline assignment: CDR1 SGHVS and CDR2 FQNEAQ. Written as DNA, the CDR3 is TGTGCCAGCAGCTTCAAGCGAGTGAACACTGAAGCTTTCTTT. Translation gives CASSFKRVNTEAFF.

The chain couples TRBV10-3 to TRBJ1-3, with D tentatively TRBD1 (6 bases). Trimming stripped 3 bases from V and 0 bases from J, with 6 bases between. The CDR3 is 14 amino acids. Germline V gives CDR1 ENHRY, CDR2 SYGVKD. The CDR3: CAISEGGSGNTIYF. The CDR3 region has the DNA TGTGCCATCAGTGAAGGGGGCTCTGGAAACACCATATATTTT.

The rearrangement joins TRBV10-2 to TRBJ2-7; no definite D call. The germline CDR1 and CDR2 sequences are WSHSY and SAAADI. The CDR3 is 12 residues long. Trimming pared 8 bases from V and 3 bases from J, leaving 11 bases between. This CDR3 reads CASGYRDYEQYF. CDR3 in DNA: TGCGCCAGCGGGTATAGAGACTACGAGCAGTACTTC.

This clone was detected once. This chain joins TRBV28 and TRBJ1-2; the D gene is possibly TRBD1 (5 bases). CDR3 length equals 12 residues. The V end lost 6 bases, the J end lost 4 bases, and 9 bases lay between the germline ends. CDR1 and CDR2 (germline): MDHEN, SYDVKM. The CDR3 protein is CASSGTAYGYTF. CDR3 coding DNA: TGTGCCAGCAGCGGGACGGCCTATGGCTACACCTTC.

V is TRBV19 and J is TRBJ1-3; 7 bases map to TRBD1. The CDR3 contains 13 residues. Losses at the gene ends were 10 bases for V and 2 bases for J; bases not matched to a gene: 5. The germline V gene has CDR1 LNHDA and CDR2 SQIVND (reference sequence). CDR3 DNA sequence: TGTGCCACCTCGACAGGGCCTGGAAACACCATATATTTT. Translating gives CATSTGPGNTIYF.

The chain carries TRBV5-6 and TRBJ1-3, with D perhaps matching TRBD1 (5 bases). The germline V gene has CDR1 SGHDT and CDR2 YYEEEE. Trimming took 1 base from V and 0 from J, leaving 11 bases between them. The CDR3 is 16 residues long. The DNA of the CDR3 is TGTGCCAGCAGCTTGCCGGGGCTTAGCTCTGGAAACACCATATATTTT. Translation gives CASSLPGLSSGNTIYF.

This CDR3 is CASRQPGQSTDTQYF. The CDR3 DNA reads as TGTGCCAGTCGTCAACCGGGACAAAGCACAGATACGCAGTATTTT. This rearrangement joins TRBV19 to TRBJ2-3, with D possibly being TRBD1 (6 bases). The CDR3 has 15 residues. V gave up 8 bases and J gave up 0 bases, with 15 bases separating them. Germline V gene sequence: CDR1 LNHDA, CDR2 SQIVND (reference sequence).

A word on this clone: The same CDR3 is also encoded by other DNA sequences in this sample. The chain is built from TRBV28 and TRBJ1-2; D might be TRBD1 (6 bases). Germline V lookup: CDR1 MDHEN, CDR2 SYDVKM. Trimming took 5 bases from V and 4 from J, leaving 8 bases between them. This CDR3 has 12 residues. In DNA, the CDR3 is TGTGCCAGCAGTAGGGGGGGCTATGGCTACACCTTC. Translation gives CASSRGGYGYTF.

CDR3 sequence: CASSQWDRSHNEQFF. The CDR3 DNA is TGTGCCAGCAGCCAATGGGACAGAAGCCACAATGAGCAGTTCTTC. This rearrangement joins TRBV3-1 (or the pseudogene TRBV3-2) to TRBJ2-1, with TRBD1 matching over 7 bases. The ends lost 2 bases at V and 5 bases at J; junction bases unmatched: 6. CDR3 length equals 15 residues. The germline V gene encodes CDR1 LGHDT and CDR2 YNNKEL (reference sequence).